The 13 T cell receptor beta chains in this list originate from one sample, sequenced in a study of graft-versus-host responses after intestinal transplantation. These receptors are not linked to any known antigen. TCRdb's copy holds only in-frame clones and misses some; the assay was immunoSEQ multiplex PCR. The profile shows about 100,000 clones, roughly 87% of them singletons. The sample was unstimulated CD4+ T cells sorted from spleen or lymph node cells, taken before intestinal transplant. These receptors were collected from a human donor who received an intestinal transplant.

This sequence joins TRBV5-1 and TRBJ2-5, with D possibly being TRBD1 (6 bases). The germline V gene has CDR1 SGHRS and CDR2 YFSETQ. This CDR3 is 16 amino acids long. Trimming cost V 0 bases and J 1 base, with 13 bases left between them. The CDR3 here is CASSLGNRAFQETQYF. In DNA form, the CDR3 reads TGCGCCAGCAGCTTGGGGAACAGGGCTTTCCAAGAGACCCAGTACTTC.

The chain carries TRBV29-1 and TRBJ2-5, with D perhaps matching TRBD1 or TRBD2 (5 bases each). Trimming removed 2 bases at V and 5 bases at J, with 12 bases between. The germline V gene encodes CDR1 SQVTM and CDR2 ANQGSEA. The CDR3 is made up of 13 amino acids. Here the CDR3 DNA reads TGCAGCGTTGAACTGGGACCAACGGAGACCCAGTACTTC. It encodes CSVELGPTETQYF.

Here the CDR3 DNA reads TGTGCCAGCAGCCGAAAAATCGACAGGGCTACCTATAATTCACCCCTCCACTTT. This translates into CASSRKIDRATYNSPLHF. J is TRBJ1-6 and V is TRBV5-6; the match to TRBD1 covers 7 bases. In germline, CDR1 is SGHDT, CDR2 YYEEEE. The CDR3 covers 18 residues. V dropped 4 bases and J dropped 2; count of bases not matched to a gene: 12. Based on the CDR3 plus reference TRBV5-6 and TRBJ1-6, the full variable domain is DAGVTQSPTHLIKTRGQQVTLRCSPKSGHDTVSWYQQALGQGPQFIFQYYEEEERQRGNFPDRFSGHQFPNYSSELNVNALLLGDSALYLCASSRKIDRATYNSPLHFGNGTRLTVT.

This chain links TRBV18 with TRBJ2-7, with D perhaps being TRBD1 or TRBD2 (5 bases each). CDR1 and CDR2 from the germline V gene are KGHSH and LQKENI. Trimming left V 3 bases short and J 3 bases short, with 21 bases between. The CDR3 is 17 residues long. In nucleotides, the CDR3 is TGTGCCAGCTCACCCCGGGCGTCTTGGCAGGGAGACTACGAGCAGTACTTC. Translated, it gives CASSPRASWQGDYEQYF.

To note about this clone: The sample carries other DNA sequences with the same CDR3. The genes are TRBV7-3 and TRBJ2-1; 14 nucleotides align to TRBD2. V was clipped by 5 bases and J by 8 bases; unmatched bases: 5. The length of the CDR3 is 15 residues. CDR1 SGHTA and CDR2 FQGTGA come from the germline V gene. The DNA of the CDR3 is TGTGCCAGCAGCCCGGGACTAGCGGGAGTCTATGAGCAGTTCTTC. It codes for CASSPGLAGVYEQFF.

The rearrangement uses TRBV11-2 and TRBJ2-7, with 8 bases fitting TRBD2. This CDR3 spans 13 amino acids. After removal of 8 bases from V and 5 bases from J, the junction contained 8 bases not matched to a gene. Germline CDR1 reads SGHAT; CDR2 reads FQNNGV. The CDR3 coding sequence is TGTGCCAGCGAGCGGGAGATGAACGACGAGCAGTACTTC. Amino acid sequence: CASEREMNDEQYF.

The CDR3: CASSEARDGYTF. The DNA for the CDR3 is TGTGCCAGCAGTGAAGCAAGGGACGGCTACACCTTC. V is TRBV6-1 and J is TRBJ1-2; perhaps TRBD1 as D (5 bases). The germline CDR1 and CDR2 sequences are MNHNS and SASEGT. There are 12 residues in the CDR3. V was pared by 0 bases and J by 8 bases, with 7 bases between.

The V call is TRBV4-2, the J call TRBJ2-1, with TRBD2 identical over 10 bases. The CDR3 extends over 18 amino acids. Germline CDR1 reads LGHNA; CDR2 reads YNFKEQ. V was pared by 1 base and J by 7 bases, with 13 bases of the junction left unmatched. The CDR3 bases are TGTGCCAGCAGCCAAGGACGAGCGGGGGGGCTCAGGGGGAATGAGCAGTTCTTC. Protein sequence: CASSQGRAGGLRGNEQFF.

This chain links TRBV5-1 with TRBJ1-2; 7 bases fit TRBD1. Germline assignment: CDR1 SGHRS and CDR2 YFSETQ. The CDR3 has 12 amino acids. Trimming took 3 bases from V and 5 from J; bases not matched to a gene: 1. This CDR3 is CASSWTGYGYTF. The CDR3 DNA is TGCGCCAGCAGCTGGACAGGTTATGGCTACACCTTC.

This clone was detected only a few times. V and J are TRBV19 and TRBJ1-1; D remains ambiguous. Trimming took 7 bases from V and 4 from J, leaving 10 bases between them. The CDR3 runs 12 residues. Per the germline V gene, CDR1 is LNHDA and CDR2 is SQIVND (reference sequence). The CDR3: CASKRRATEAFF. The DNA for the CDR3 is TGTGCCAGTAAAAGAAGGGCCACTGAAGCTTTCTTT.

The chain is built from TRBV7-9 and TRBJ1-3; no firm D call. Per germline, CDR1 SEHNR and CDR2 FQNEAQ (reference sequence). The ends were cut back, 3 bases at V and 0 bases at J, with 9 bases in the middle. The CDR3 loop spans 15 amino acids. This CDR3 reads CASSFGKISGNTIYF. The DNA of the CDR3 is TGTGCCAGCAGCTTTGGCAAGATCTCTGGAAACACCATATATTTT.

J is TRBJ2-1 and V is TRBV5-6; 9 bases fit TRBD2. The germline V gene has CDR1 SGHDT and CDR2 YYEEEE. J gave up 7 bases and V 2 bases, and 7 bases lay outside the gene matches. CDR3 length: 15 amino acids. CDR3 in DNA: TGTGCCAGCAGCTTCGGCCTAGCGGGGTGGAATGAGCAGTTCTTC. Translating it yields CASSFGLAGWNEQFF.

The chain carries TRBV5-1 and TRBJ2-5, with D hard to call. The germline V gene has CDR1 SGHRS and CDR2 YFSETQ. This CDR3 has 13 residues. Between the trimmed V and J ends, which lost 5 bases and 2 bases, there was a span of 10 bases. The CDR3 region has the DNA TGCGCCAGCAGTGTGACACTGCAAGAGACCCAGTACTTC. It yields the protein CASSVTLQETQYF. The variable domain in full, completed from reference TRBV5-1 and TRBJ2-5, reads KAGVTQTPRYLIKTRGQQVTLSCSPISGHRSVSWYQQTPGQGLQFLFEYFSETQRNKGNFPGRFSGRQFSNSRSEMNVSTLELGDSALYLCASSVTLQETQYFGPGTRLLVL.